This T cell receptor beta chain was sequenced in a study of T-cell reconstitution after alpha-beta-depleted transplantation in children (dated by TCRdb to 2015 to 2016). For the study in its entirety: Using TCR repertoire profiling, the study quantitatively followed how T-cell immune reconstitution unfolded in children after TCRalphabeta/CD19-depleted allogeneic hematopoietic cell transplantation.

The library came from PCR. Sequencer: Illumina HiSeq 2500. TCR library preparation used molecular barcoding, with unique molecular identifiers applied to normalize quantification of the TCRbeta repertoire. The public reads were quality trimmed at Q25 with fastp and then assembled into clones with MiXCR by TCRdb, keeping productive beta chains. When rows share a CDR3 protein, they turn into one entry using the most common DNA and genes. This sample is represented by 610,000 or so distinct CDR3 sequences; more than 20% of them were singletons. The ten largest clones add up to just over 35% of the sample. Worth noting for this clonotype: Its recognized antigen is unknown. No much larger clone exists at a distance of one base, and base qualities are not known.

What the treatment or condition label conveys for this sample: allogeneic hematopoietic cell transplantation with graft depleted of TCRalphabeta T cells and CD19 B cells. TCRalphabeta/CD19-depleted allogeneic hematopoietic cell grafts were given to the transplant recipients, all of whom were children. The CDR3 covers 14 residues, taking in both the cysteine and the phenylalanine. This entry keeps only the CDR3 DNA: 42 bases, framed from base 1. Reading the germline V gene gives CDR1 KGHDR and CDR2 SFDVKD. Trimming costs V 3 bases and J 3 bases, and their ends lie 8 bases apart. Summary of the overall study and its limitations: In some patients, the high TCRbeta diversity seen at day 60 was put down to recipient T cells and intrathymic progenitors that had survived conditioning. Over the following months the frequencies of hyperexpanded clones went down, and after one year T-cell counts and TCRbeta diversity were mostly credited to newly produced T cells. The apparently early alphabetaT-cell count recovery about two months after transplant was reportedly dependent on only several hundred rapidly expanded clones derived from non-depleted graft cells.

Rearrangement joined TRBV24-1 to TRBJ1-5; the D gene is unclear. This clonotype was obtained from a boy less than two years old with Wiskott-Aldrich syndrome, due to receive a stem cell transplant. The specimen was PBMCs, collected before TCRalphabeta/CD19-depleted stem cell transplant. The CDR3 reads CATSDGRNNQPQHF. In nucleotides, the sequence is TGTGCCACCAGTGATGGACGGAACAATCAGCCCCAGCATTTT.